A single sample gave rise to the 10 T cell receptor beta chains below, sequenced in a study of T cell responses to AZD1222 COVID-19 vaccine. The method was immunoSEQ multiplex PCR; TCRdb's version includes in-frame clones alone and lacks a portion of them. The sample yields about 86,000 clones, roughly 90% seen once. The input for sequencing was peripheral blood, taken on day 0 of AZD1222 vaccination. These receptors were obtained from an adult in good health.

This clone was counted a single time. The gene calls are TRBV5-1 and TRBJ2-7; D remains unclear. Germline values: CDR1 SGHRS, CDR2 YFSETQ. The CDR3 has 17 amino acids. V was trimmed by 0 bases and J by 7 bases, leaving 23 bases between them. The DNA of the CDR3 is TGCGCCAGCAGCTTGGTTCCCTTCGACTCTACTGAAGTGGAGCAGTACTTC. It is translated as CASSLVPFDSTEVEQYF.

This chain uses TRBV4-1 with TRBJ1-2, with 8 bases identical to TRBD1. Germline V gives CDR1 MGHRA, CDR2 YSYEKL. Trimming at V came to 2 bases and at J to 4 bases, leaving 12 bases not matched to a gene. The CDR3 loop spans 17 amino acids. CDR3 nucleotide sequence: TGCGCCAGCAGCCAAATCGAGGGACAGGCCGTAATCTATGGCTACACCTTC. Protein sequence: CASSQIEGQAVIYGYTF.

As DNA, the CDR3 is TGTGCCAGCAGTGATGAGGCTTCCGGGGAGCTGTTTTTT. Its translation: CASSDEASGELFF. The chain links TRBV2 to TRBJ2-2; D is unresolved. This CDR3 contains 13 residues. With 3 bases removed from V and 6 bases from J, the gap between germline ends came to 8 bases. The germline gives CDR1 SNHLY, CDR2 FYNNEI.

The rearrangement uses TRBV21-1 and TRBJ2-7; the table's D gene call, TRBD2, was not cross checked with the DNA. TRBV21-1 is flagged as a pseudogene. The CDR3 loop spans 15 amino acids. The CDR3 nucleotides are TGTGCCAGCACTCGACTCCCCCAGCGGCCCTACGAGCAGTACTTC. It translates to CASTRLPQRPYEQYF.

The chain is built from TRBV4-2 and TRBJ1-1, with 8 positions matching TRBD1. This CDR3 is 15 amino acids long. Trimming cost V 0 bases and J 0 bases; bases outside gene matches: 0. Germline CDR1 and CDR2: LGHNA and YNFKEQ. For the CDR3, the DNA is TGTGCCAGCAGCCAAGAGACAGGGGTGAACACTGAAGCTTTCTTT. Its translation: CASSQETGVNTEAFF.

DNA for the CDR3: TGTGCCAGCAGCTACCCCGGGGTGAACACTGAAGCTTTCTTT. Protein: CASSYPGVNTEAFF. The chain carries TRBV7-8 and TRBJ1-1; the D is unclear. Germline CDR1 is SGHVS and CDR2 is FQNEAQ. The CDR3 is 14 amino acids. V gave up 4 bases and J gave up 0 bases, with 9 bases separating them.

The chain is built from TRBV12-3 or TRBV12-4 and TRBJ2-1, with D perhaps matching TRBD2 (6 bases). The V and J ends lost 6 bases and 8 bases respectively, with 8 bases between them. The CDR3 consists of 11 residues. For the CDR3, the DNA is TGTGCCAGCAGGGAGGGGTATGAGCAGTTCTTC. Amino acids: CASREGYEQFF.

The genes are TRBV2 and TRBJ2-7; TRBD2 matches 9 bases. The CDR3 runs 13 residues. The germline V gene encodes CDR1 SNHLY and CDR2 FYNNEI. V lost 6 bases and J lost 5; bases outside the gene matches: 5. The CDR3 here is CASSGTSLDEQYF. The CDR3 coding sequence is TGTGCCAGCAGCGGGACTAGCCTAGACGAGCAGTACTTC.

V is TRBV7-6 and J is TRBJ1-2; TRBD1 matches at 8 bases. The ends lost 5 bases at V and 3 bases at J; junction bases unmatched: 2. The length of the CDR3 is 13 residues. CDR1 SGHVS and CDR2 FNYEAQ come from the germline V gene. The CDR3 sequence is CASSPTGDYGYTF. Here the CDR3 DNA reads TGTGCCAGCAGCCCGACAGGGGACTATGGCTACACCTTC.

The CDR3 nucleotides are TGTGCCAGCAGCTCCGAACAGGGGGCTCTCGGCTACACCTTC. It is translated as CASSSEQGALGYTF. The gene calls are TRBV11-2 and TRBJ1-2, with TRBD1 matching over 9 bases. Germline CDR1 and CDR2: SGHAT and FQNNGV. This CDR3 comprises 14 residues. The trim removed 4 bases at V and 8 bases at J, leaving 8 bases unmatched.